This TCR beta chain was obtained from a study of blood T cell repertoires in COVID-19. Study-wide background: From T cells, B-cell-depleted T cells, or PBMCs came the material, which was cDNA or gDNA.

This CDR3 has 16 amino acids. V lost 3 bases and J lost 8; bases outside the gene matches: 9. From germline, CDR1 is SGDLS and CDR2 YYNGEE. Authors' methods: Using reference gene primer amplification, nucleated cell counts were estimated. Clones were sequenced by immunoSEQ multiplex PCR, and TCRdb holds only the in-frame ones, with some missing. For V, J and clone size, that table is used; D and trimming come from the DNA. The sample consists of 150,000 to 200,000 clones, more than 75% of them appearing once. Enrollees, roughly 18 to 90 years old, lived in 25 or so US areas. Categorization into cohorts depended on clinical history that participants reported.

The J gene is TRBJ1-6, the V gene TRBV9; 9 positions agree with TRBD1. This TCR derives from a human donor with acute COVID-19. The donor label of this sample is uncertain. The specimen sequenced was PBMCs or T cells enriched from blood (not recorded which). The CDR3 protein is CASSATDRGGDSPLHF. As DNA, the CDR3 is TGTGCCAGCAGCGCAACTGACAGGGGGGGAGATTCACCCCTCCACTTT.